The subject of this entry is one TCR beta chain. The data were obtained in a study of human T cells and chemical hapten exposure. The sample's time point: pre-sensitization, week 0. Treatment meaning: therapeutic diphenylcyclopropenone sensitization with weekly scalp DPC. TCRdb redid the calling of the RACE reads with MiXCR, one entry per CDR3 protein. Of tens of thousands of distinct CDR3 sequences listed, about 9% are singletons. The origin of this receptor is a woman in her forties with alopecia areata. Some clones in this sample may be carry-over from other donors' samples. The sequenced sample was whole blood, obtained in connection with sensitization to the hapten diphenylcyclopropenone (DPC).

In DNA form, the CDR3 reads TGTGCCAGCAGTCATCGGATTTATGGCTACACCTTC. It codes for CASSHRIYGYTF. The rearrangement joins TRBV6-2 or TRBV6-3 to TRBJ1-2; no clear D gene. The V gene's germline CDR1 is MNHEY and CDR2 SVGEGT. There are 12 residues in the CDR3. Trimming removed 5 bases at V and 5 bases at J, with 9 bases between.